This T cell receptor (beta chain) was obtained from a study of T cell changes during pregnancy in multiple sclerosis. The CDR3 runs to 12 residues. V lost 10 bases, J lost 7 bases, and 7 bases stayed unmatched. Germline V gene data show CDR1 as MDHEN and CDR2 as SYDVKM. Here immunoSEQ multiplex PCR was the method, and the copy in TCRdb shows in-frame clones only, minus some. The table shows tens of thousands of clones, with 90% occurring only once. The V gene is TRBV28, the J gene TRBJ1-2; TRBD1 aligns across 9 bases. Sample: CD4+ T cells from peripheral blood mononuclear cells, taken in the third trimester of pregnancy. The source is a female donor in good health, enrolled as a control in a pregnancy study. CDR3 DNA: TGTGCCACACCGGGACAGGGCCGTGGCTACACCTTC. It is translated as CATPGQGRGYTF.